The present entry profiles one TCR beta chain with its context. This specimen belongs to a study of cytomegalovirus exposure and HLA in healthy donors. The CDR3 has 15 residues. CDR1 and CDR2 from the germline V gene are GTSNPN and SVGIG (reference sequence). V was pared by 1 base and J by 3 bases, with 6 bases of the junction left unmatched. The PCR had 60 Vbeta and 13 Jbeta primers. The repertoire was sequenced with immunoSEQ multiplex PCR; TCRdb's copy has only in-frame clones and lacks some. The table records about 190,000 clones, more than 75% of them present only once. This TCR came from a woman aged 25-40 years in good health and CMV-seropositive. The gene calls are TRBV30 and TRBJ1-3; 7 bases fit TRBD1. Material for sequencing was PBMCs. CDR3 bases: TGTGCCTGGAGTGGCCGACAGGGTAGTGGAAACACCATATATTTT. Translation gives CAWSGRQGSGNTIYF.